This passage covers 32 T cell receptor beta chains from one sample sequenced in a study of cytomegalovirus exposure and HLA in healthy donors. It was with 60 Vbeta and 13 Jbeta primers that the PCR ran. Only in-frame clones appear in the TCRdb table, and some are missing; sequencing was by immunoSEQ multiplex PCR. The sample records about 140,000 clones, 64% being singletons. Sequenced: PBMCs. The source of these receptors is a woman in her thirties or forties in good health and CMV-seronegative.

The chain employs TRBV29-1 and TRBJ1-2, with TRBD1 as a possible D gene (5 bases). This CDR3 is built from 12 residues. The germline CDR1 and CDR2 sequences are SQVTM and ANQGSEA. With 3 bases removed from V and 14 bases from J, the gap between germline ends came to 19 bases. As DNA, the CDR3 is TGCAGCGTTGAGGGATTGGACACCCCAGAGACCTTC. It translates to CSVEGLDTPETF.

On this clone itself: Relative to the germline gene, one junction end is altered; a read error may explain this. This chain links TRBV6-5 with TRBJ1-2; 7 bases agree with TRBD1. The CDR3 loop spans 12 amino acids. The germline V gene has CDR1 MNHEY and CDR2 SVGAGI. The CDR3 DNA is TGTGCCAGCAGATCACAGGGGAGAGAGCAAGCCTTC. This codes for CASRSQGREQAF.

The CDR3 protein is CASSAPDRDSGNTIYF. CDR3 bases: TGTGCCAGCAGCGCTCCCGACAGGGACTCTGGAAACACCATATATTTT. The rearrangement uses TRBV9 and TRBJ1-3, with TRBD1 matching over 7 bases. There are 16 residues in the CDR3. Germline lookup yields CDR1 SGDLS and CDR2 YYNGEE. V lost 3 bases and J lost 0; bases outside the gene matches: 6.

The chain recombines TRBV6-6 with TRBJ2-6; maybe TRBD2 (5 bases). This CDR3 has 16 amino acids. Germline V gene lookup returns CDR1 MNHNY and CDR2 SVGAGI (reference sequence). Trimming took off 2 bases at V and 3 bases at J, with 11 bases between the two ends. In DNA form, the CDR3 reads TGTGCCAGCAGTTACGGTACGGGGAATGGGGCCAACGTCCTGACTTTC. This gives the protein CASSYGTGNGANVLTF.

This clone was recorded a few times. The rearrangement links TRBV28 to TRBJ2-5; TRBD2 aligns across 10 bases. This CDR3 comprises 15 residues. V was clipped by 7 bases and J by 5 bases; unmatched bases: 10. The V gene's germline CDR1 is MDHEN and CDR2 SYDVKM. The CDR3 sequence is CASTASGGAVETQYF. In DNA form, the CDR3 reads TGTGCCAGCACTGCAAGCGGGGGGGCGGTGGAGACCCAGTACTTC.

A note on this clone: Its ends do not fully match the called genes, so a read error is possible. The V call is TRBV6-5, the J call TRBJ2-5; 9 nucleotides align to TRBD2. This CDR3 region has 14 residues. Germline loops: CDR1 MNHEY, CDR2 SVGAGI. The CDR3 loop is CASRGLANQETRYF. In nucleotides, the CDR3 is TGTGCCAGCAGAGGACTAGCGAACCAAGAGACCCGGTACTTC.

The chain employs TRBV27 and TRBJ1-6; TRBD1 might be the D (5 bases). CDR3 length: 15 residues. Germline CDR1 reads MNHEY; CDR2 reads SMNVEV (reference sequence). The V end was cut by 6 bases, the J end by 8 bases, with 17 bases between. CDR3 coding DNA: TGTGCCAGCAGGCCTTTGGGGGGATCGCATTCACCCCTCCACTTT. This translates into CASRPLGGSHSPLHF.

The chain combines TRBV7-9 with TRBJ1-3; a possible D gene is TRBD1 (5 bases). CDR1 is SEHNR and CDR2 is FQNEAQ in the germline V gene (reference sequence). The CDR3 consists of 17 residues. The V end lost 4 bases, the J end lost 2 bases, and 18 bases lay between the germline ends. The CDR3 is CASSSNVGVAPGNTIYF. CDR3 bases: TGTGCCAGCAGCTCCAACGTAGGGGTCGCGCCTGGAAACACCATATATTTT.

The CDR3 coding sequence is TGTGCCAGCAGGGACAGCAATTCACCCCTCCACTTT. Encoded protein: CASRDSNSPLHF. V and J are TRBV7-2 and TRBJ1-6; maybe TRBD1 (6 bases). The V gene's germline CDR1 is SGHTA and CDR2 FQGNSA. The CDR3 runs to 12 residues. V was trimmed by 6 bases and J by 7 bases, leaving 7 bases between them.

DNA for the CDR3: TGTGCCAGCAGTAGACAGGGGGTGGAGAACACTGAAGCTTTCTTT. Translating gives CASSRQGVENTEAFF. V usage is TRBV2 and J usage is TRBJ1-1; TRBD1 matches at 9 bases. Germline lookup yields CDR1 SNHLY and CDR2 FYNNEI. The CDR3 totals 15 residues. The junction had 5 bases not matched to a gene; V was cut back by 5 bases and J by 1 base. The full variable domain, in which reference TRBV2 and TRBJ1-1 provide the parts outside the CDR3, is EPEVTQTPSHQVTQMGQEVILRCVPISNHLYFYWYRQILGQKVEFLVSFYNNEISEKSEIFDDQFSVERPDGSNFTLKIRSTKLEDSAMYFCASSRQGVENTEAFFGQGTRLTVV.

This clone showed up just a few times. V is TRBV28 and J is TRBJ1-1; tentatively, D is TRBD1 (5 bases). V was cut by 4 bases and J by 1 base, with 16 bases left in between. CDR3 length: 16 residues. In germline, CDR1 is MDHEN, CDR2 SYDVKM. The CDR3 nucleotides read TGTGCCAGCAGTTCTCCCCAGGGAGGGCGGAACACTGAAGCTTTCTTT. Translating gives CASSSPQGGRNTEAFF.

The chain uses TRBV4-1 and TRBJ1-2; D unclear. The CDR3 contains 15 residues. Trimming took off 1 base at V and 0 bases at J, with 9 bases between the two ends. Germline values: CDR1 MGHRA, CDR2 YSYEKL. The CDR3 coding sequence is TGCGCCAGCAGCCAAGGCCTACAGACTAACTATGGCTACACCTTC. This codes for CASSQGLQTNYGYTF.

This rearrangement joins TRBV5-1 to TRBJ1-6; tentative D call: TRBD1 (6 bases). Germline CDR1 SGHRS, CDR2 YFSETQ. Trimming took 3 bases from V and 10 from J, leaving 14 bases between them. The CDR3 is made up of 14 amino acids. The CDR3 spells CASSSTGFGSPLHF. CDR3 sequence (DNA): TGCGCCAGCAGCTCAACAGGGTTCGGCTCACCCCTCCACTTT.

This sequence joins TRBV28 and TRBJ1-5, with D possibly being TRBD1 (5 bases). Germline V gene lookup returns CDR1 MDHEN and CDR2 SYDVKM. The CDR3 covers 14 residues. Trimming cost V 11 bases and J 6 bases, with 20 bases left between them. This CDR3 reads CAARFGTGGQPQHF. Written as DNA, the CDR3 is TGTGCCGCTCGCTTCGGCACCGGGGGTCAGCCCCAGCATTTT.

The chain's CDR3 is CASSFWTGGKNTEAFF. As DNA, the CDR3 is TGTGCCAGCAGTTTTTGGACAGGGGGCAAAAACACTGAAGCTTTCTTT. The genes are TRBV27 and TRBJ1-1; the match to TRBD1 covers 11 bases. V lost 3 bases, J lost 2 bases, and 5 bases stayed unmatched. Germline V gene lookup returns CDR1 MNHEY and CDR2 SMNVEV (reference sequence). The CDR3 is 16 residues long.

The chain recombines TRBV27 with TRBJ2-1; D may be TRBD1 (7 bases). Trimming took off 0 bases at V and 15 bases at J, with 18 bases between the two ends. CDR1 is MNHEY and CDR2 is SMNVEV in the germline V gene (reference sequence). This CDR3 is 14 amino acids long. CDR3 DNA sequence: TGTGCCAGCAGTTTATCCACCCAGGGGGGTGAGTGGTTCTTC. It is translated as CASSLSTQGGEWFF.

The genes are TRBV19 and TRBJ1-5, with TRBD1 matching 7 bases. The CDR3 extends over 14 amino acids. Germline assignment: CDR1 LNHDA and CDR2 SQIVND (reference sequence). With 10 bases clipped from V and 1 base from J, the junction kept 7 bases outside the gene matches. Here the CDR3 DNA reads TGTGCCACTAGACAGGGACGGAGCAATCAGCCCCAGCATTTT. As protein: CATRQGRSNQPQHF.

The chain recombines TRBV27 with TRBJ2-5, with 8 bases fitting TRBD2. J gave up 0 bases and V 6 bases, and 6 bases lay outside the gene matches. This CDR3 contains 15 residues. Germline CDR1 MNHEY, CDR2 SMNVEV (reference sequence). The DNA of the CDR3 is TGTGCCAGCAGCCACGGGGGGGCATACCAAGAGACCCAGTACTTC. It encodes CASSHGGAYQETQYF.

The CDR3 coding sequence is TGCAGCGCAGGGGACAGGGGTAACTATGGCTACACCTTC. It translates to CSAGDRGNYGYTF. The gene calls are TRBV29-1 and TRBJ1-2; 10 bases match TRBD1. Germline CDR1 reads SQVTM; CDR2 reads ANQGSEA. The CDR3 is made up of 13 amino acids. V shed 7 bases, J shed 1 base, and the junction held 3 bases outside the gene matches.

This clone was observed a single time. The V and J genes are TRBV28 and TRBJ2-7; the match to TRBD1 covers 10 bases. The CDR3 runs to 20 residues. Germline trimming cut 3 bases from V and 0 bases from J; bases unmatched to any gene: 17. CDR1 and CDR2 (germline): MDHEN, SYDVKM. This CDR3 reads CASSFPPFLSGQGFSYEQYF. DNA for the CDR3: TGTGCCAGCAGTTTTCCCCCGTTCCTTTCGGGACAGGGGTTCTCCTACGAGCAGTACTTC.

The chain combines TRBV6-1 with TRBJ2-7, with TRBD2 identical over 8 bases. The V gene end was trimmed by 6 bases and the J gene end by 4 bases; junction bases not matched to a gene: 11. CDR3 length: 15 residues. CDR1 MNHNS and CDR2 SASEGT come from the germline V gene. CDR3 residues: CASRDGGGADYEQYF. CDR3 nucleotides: TGTGCCAGCAGGGACGGGGGGGGCGCAGATTACGAGCAGTACTTC.

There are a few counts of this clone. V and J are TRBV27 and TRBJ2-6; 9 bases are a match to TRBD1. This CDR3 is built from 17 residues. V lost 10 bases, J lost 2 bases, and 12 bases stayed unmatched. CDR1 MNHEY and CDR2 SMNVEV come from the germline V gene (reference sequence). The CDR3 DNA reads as TGTGCCACACAAAGAACAGGGGGCGGGACTGGGGCCAACGTCCTGACTTTC. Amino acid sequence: CATQRTGGGTGANVLTF.

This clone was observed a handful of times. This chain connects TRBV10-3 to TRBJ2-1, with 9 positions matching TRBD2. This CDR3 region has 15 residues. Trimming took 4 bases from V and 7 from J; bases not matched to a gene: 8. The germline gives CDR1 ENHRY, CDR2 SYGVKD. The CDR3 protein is CAISVGRLAGNEQFF. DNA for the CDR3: TGTGCCATCAGTGTGGGGAGGCTAGCGGGGAATGAGCAGTTCTTC.

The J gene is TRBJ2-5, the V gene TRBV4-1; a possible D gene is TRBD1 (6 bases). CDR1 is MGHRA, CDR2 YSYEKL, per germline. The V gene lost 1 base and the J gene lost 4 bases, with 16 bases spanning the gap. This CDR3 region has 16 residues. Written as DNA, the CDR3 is TGCGCCAGCAGCCAAGGGCCCCGGACAGAGGGAGAGACCCAGTACTTC. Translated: CASSQGPRTEGETQYF.

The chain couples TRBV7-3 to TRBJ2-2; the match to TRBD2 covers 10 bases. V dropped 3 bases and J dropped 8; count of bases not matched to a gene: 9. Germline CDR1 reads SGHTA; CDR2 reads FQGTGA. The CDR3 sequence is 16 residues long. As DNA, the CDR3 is TGTGCCAGCAGCTTGGGGACTAGCGCCTTGGGGGGGGAGCTGTTTTTT. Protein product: CASSLGTSALGGELFF. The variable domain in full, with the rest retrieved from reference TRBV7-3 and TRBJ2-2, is GAGVSQTPSNKVTEKGKYVELRCDPISGHTALYWYRQSLGQGPEFLIYFQGTGAADDSGLPNDRFFAVRPEGSVSTLKIQRTERGDSAVYLCASSLGTSALGGELFFGEGSRLTVL.

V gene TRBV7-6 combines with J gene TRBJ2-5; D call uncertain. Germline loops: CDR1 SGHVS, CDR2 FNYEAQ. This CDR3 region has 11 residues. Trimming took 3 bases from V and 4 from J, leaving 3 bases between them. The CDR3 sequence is CASSFRETQYF. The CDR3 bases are TGTGCCAGCAGCTTCCGAGAGACCCAGTACTTC.

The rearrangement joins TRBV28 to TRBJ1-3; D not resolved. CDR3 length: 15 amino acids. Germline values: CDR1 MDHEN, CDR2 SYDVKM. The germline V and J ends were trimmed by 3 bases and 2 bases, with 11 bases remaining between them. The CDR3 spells CASSFLGLPGNTIYF. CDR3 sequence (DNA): TGTGCCAGCAGTTTTCTTGGACTTCCTGGAAACACCATATATTTT.

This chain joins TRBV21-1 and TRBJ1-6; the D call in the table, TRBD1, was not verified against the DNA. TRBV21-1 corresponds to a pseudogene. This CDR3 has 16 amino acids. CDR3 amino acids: CASSRRGLSYNSPLHF. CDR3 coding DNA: TGTGCCAGCAGCAGAAGGGGGTTATCCTATAATTCACCCCTCCACTTT.

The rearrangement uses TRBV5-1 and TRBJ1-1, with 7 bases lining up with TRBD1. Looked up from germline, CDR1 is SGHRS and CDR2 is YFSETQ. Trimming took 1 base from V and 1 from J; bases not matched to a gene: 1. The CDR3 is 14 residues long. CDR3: CASSLRTGNTEAFF. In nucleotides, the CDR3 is TGCGCCAGCAGCTTGCGGACAGGGAACACTGAAGCTTTCTTT.

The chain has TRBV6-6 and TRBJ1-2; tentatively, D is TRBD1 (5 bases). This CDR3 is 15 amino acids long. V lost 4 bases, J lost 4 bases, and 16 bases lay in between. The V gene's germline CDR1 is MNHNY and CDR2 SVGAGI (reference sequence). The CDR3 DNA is TGTGCCAGCAGTTTTGACAGCTCCCATATCTATGGCTACACCTTC. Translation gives CASSFDSSHIYGYTF.

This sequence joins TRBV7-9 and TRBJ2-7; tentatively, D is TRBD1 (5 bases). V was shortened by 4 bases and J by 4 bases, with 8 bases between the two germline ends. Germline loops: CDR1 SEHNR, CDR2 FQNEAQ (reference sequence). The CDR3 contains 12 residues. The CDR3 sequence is CASSSRVYEQYF. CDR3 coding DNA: TGTGCCAGCAGCTCCAGGGTTTACGAGCAGTACTTC. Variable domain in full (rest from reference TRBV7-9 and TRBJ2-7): DTGVSQNPRHKITKRGQNVTFRCDPISEHNRLYWYRQTLGQGPEFLTYFQNEAQLEKSRLLSDRFSAERPKGSFSTLEIQRTEQGDSAMYLCASSSRVYEQYFGPGTRLTVT.

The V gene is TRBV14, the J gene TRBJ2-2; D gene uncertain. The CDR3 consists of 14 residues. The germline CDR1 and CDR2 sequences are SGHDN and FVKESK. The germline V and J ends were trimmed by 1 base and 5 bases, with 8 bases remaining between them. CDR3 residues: CASSQAQITGELFF. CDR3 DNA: TGTGCCAGCAGCCAAGCGCAGATAACCGGGGAGCTGTTTTTT.